This TCR beta chain comes out of a study of graft-versus-host responses after intestinal transplantation. On the study more broadly: Transplant recipients had multivisceral, liver-intestinal, or isolated intestinal grafts. Induction using anti-thymocyte globulin, followed by tacrolimus and steroids for roughly 3 years, was given to all recipients. Points from the study as a whole: Early declines in HvG clones that occurred post-transplant were associated with peak circulating GvH clone levels. Allograft clonal ratios (graft-versus-host to host-versus-graft) were high in patients who had graft-donor T cell macrochimerism.

Graft-derived tissue was subjected to processing to liberate intraepithelial and lamina propria lymphocytes. The CDR3 runs 16 residues. V was cut by 3 bases and J by 1 base, with 14 bases left in between. In germline, CDR1 is WNHNN, CDR2 SYGVQD (reference sequence). This table comes from immunoSEQ multiplex PCR, and its TCRdb copy is limited to in-frame clones, with some not included. This table holds just under 30,000 clones, 60% to 85% found once. Regarding this clone: Its antigen is unknown.

The chain combines TRBV10-1 with TRBJ2-3; maybe TRBD2 (7 bases). The input for sequencing was ileum tissue, taken 98 days after intestinal transplantation. The clonotype was recovered from a human patient who received an intestinal transplant, so some T cells may come from the graft donor. CDR3: CASSDVGGPRTDTQYF. CDR3 nucleotide sequence: TGCGCCAGCAGTGATGTCGGGGGGCCGCGCACAGATACGCAGTATTTT.